This T cell receptor (beta chain) is drawn from a study of regulatory and conventional T cells in RAG deficiency. Study-level results: RAG-deficient patients showed markedly lower Shannon entropy and higher Simpson indices than control T-cell subsets. Shorter CDR3s in all patient subsets; >75% Treg-Tconv overlap in Omenn.

Genomic DNA came from blood conventional CD4+ T cells gated CD25-low CD127-high. The repertoire was sequenced with immunoSEQ multiplex PCR; TCRdb's copy has only in-frame clones and lacks some. The sample lists around 20,000 clones, 95% to 96% occurring once. Notes on this clone: Its matching antigen is unknown.

The CDR3 consists of 16 residues. Germline V CDR1 and CDR2: MNHNY, SVGAGI (reference sequence). J lost 2 bases, V lost 6 bases, and 7 bases had no gene match. This sample was also put to use in a study of regulatory T cells. That source adds: The PCR used 52 TRBV and 13 TRBJ primers.

Sequencing input: CD25- CD4+ T cells sorted from blood. The sequence was obtained from a human donor in good health. This chain uses TRBV6-6 with TRBJ1-6; 7 nucleotides align to TRBD1. CDR3 loop: CASRGTQGAYNSPLHF. CDR3 in DNA: TGTGCCAGCAGAGGGACCCAGGGGGCCTATAATTCACCCCTCCACTTT.